This T cell receptor (beta chain) is from a study of blood T cell repertoires in COVID-19. Recovered participants had two consecutive negative NP/OP PCR tests, healthcare professional clearance, or symptom resolution. V was pared by 0 bases and J by 7 bases, with 13 bases of the junction left unmatched. CDR3 length equals 17 residues. CDR1 SGHRS and CDR2 YFSETQ come from the germline V gene. Original methodology: Scientists estimated how many nucleated cells there were by amplifying reference gene primers. Repertoires were generated with immunoSEQ multiplex PCR, while TCRdb's copy carries only in-frame clones and drops some. V and J calls and clone size follow that table, whereas D and trimming were derived from the DNA. The sample carries under 300,000 clones, roughly 79% recorded once.

This sequence originates from a man aged 35-49 years who had recovered from COVID-19. V and J are TRBV5-1 and TRBJ2-1, with 7 nucleotides matching TRBD2. The sample consisted of PBMCs or T cells enriched from blood (not recorded which). In DNA, the CDR3 is TGCGCCAGCAGCTTGGAACCTAGTGGGAGGGCCAGGAATGAGCAGTTCTTC. Its protein product is CASSLEPSGRARNEQFF.